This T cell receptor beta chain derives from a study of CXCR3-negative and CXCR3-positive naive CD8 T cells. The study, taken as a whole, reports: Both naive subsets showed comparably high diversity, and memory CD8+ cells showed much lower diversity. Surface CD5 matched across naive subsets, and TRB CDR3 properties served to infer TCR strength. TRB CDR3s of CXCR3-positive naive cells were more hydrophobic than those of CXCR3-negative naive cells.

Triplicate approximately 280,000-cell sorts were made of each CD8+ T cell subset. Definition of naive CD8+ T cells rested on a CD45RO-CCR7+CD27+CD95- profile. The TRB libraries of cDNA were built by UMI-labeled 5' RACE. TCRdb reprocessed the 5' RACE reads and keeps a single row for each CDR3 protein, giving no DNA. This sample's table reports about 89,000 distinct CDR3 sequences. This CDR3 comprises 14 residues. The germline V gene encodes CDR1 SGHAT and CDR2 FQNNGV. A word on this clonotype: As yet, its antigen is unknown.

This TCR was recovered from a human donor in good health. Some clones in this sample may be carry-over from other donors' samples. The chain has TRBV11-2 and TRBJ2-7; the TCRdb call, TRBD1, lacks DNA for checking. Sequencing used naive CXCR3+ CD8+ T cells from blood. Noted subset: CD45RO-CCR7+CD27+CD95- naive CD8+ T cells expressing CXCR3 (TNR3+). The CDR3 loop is CASSPPGRAYEQYF.